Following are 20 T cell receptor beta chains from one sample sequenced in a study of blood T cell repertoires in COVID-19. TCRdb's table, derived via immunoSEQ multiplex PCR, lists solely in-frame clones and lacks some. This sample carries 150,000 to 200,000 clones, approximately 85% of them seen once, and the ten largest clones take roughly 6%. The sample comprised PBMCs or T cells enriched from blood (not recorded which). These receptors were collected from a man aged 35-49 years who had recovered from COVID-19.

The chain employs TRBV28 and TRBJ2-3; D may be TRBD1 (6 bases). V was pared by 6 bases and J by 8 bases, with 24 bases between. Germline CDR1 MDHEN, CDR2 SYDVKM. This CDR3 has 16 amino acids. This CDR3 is CASSRDGSRGSVTQYF. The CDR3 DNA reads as TGTGCCAGCAGCCGGGATGGGTCAAGGGGGTCGGTTACGCAGTATTTT. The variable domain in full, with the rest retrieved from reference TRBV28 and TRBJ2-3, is DVKVTQSSRYLVKRTGEKVFLECVQDMDHENMFWYRQDPGLGLRLIYFSYDVKMKEKGDIPEGYSVSREKKERFSLILESASTNQTSMYLCASSRDGSRGSVTQYFGPGTRLTVL.

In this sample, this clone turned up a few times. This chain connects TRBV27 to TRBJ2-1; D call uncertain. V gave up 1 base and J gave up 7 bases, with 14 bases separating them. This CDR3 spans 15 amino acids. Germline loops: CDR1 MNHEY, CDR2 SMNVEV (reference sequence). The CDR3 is CASSLYDERSNEQFF. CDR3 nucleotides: TGTGCCAGCAGTTTATATGATGAGCGAAGTAATGAGCAGTTCTTC.

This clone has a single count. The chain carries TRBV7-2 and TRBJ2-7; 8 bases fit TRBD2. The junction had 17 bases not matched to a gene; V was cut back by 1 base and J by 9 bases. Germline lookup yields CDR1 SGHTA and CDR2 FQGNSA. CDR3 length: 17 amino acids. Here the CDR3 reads CASSLDSAGGMLRGQYF. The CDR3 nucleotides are TGTGCCAGCAGCTTAGATAGCGCGGGAGGAATGCTACGAGGGCAGTACTTC.

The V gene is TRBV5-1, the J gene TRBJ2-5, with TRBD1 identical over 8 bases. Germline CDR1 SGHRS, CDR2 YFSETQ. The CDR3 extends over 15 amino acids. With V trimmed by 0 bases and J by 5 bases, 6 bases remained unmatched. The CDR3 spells CASSLGQGAVETQYF. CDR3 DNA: TGCGCCAGCAGCTTGGGTCAGGGGGCGGTGGAGACCCAGTACTTC.

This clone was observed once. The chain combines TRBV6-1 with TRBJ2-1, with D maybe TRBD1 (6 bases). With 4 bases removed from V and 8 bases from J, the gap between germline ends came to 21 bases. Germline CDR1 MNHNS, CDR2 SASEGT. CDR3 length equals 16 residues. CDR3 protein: CASSGSGTRVIHEQFF. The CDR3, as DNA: TGTGCCAGCAGTGGCTCCGGGACAAGAGTTATACATGAGCAGTTCTTC.

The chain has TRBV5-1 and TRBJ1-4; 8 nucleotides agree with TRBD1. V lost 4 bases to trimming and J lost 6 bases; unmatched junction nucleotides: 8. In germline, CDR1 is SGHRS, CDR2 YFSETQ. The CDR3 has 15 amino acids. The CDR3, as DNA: TGCGCCAGCAGCATAAGACAGGGGTATGATGAAAAACTGTTTTTT. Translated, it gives CASSIRQGYDEKLFF.

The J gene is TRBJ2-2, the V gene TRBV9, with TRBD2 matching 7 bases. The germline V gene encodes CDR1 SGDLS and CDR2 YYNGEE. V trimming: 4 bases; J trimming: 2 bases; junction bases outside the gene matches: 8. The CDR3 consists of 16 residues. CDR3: CASSQRGGVNTGELFF. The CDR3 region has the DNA TGTGCCAGCAGCCAGCGGGGCGGGGTCAACACCGGGGAGCTGTTTTTT.

CDR3 amino acids: CASSYSRTSGGETQYF. CDR3 bases: TGTGCCAGCAGTTACTCTAGGACTAGCGGGGGAGAGACCCAGTACTTC. The chain recombines TRBV6-6 with TRBJ2-5; 13 bases are shared with TRBD2. CDR3 size: 16 residues. Unmatched junction bases numbered 2, after V lost 0 bases and J lost 4 bases. Germline V gene lookup returns CDR1 MNHNY and CDR2 SVGAGI (reference sequence).

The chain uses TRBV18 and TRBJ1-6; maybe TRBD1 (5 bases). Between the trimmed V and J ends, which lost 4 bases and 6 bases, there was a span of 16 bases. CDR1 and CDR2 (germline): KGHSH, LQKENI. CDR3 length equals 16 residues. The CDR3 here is CASSRNQGMSNSPLHF. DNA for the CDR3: TGTGCCAGCTCACGGAATCAGGGTATGAGTAATTCACCCCTCCACTTT. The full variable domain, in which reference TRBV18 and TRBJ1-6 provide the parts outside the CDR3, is NAGVMQNPRHLVRRRGQEARLRCSPMKGHSHVYWYRQLPEEGLKFMVYLQKENIIDESGMPKERFSAEFPKEGPSILRIQQVVRGDSAAYFCASSRNQGMSNSPLHFGNGTRLTVT.

The CDR3 coding sequence is TGTGCCAGCAGTTTAGACAGGGCCTATGGCTACACCTTC. This translates into CASSLDRAYGYTF. This chain connects TRBV27 to TRBJ1-2; 7 nucleotides line up with TRBD1. Germline V gene data show CDR1 as MNHEY and CDR2 as SMNVEV (reference sequence). CDR3 length equals 13 residues. V lost 2 bases, J lost 4 bases, and 1 base stayed unmatched.

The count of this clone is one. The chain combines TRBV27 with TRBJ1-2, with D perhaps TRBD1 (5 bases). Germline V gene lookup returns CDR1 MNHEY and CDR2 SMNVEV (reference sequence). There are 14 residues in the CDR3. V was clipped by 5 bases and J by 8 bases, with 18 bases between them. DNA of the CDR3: TGTGCCAGCAGTCCCTCGACAGTATCCGGAGGCTACACCTTC. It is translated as CASSPSTVSGGYTF.

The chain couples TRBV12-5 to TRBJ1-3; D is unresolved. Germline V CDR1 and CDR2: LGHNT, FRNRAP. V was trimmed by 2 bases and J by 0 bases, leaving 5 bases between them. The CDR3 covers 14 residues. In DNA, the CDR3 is TGTGCTAGTGGTTTGATGAGCTCTGGAAACACCATATATTTT. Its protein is CASGLMSSGNTIYF.

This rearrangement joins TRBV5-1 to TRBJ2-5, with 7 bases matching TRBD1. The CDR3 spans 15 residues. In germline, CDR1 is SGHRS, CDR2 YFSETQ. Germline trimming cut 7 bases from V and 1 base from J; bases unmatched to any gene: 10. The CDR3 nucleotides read TGCGCCAGCTCACTACAGGGGAGAGGCCAAGAGACCCAGTACTTC. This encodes CASSLQGRGQETQYF.

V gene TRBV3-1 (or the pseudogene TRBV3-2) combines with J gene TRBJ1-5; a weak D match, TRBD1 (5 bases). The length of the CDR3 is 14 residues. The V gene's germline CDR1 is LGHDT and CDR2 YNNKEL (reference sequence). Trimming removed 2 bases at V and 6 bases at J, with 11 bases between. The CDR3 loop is CASSQNRWVQPQHF. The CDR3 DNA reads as TGTGCCAGCAGCCAAAACAGGTGGGTTCAGCCCCAGCATTTT.

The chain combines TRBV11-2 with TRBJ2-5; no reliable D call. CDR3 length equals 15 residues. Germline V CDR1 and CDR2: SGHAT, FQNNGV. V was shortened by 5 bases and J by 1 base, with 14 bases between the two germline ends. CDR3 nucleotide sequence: TGTGCCAGCAGCATAGCTTGGGCAGCCCAAGAGACCCAGTACTTC. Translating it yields CASSIAWAAQETQYF.

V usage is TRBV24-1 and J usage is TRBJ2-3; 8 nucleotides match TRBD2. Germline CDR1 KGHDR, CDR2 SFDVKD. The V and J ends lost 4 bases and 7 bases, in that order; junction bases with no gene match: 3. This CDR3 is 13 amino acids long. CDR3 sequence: CATSEAGVNTQYF. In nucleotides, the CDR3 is TGTGCCACCAGTGAAGCGGGAGTGAATACGCAGTATTTT.

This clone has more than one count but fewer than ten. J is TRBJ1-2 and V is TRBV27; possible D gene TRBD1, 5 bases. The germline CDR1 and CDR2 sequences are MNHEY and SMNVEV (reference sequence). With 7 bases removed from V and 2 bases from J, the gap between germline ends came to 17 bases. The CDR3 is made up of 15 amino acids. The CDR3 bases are TGTGCCAGCAAGGGACCAGGGAGGGGAAACTATGGCTACACCTTC. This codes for CASKGPGRGNYGYTF.

Here the CDR3 reads CASSTTGAGNTIYF. CDR3 bases: TGTGCCAGCAGCACGACAGGGGCTGGAAACACCATATATTTT. The V and J genes are TRBV9 and TRBJ1-3; 8 bases match TRBD1. The V gene end was trimmed by 4 bases and the J gene end by 2 bases; junction bases not matched to a gene: 2. The germline gives CDR1 SGDLS, CDR2 YYNGEE. CDR3 length: 14 residues.

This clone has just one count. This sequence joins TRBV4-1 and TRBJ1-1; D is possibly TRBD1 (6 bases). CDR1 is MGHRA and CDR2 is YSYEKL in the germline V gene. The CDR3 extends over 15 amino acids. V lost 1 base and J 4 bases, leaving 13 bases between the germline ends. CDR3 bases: TGCGCCAGCAGCCAAGCGGCAGGGGTAAGCACTGAAGCTTTCTTT. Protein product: CASSQAAGVSTEAFF.

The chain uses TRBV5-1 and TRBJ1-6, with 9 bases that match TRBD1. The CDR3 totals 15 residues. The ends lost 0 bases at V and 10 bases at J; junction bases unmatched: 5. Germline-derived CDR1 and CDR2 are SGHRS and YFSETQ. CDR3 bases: TGCGCCAGCAGCTTGGCGGGACAGGGAGGCTCACCCCTCCACTTT. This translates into CASSLAGQGGSPLHF.